This TCR beta chain was retrieved from a study of cytomegalovirus exposure and HLA in healthy donors. The overall study: An earlier analysis identified 120 million or so unique TCR beta sequences in about 200 million T cells. Whole-study findings and limits: Upon later analysis, HLA-associated TCR beta chains proved more clonally expanded than other, equally common chains.

As to this clone: Its antigen is unknown.

Researchers ran the PCR with 60 Vbeta and 13 Jbeta primers. The method was immunoSEQ multiplex PCR; TCRdb's version includes in-frame clones alone and lacks a portion of them. This repertoire shows about 130,000 clones, about 76% found once; its top ten account for around 6.6%. In germline, CDR1 is MNHEY, CDR2 SVGAGI. V was pared by 1 base and J by 3 bases, with 9 bases of the junction left unmatched. This CDR3 contains 16 residues. The chain couples TRBV6-5 to TRBJ2-7, with TRBD2 matching over 7 bases. The sequence was collected from a man in his forties in good health and CMV-seropositive. The source material was PBMCs. For the CDR3, the DNA is TGTGCCAGCAGTTACTGGGTCTTCGGGAGGAACTACGAGCAGTACTTC. It translates to CASSYWVFGRNYEQYF.